This T cell receptor (beta chain) was profiled in a study of identical twins. Overall study findings and caveats: Insertion counts were lower in abundant cord blood beta clonotypes, a trend that memory repertoires did not show.

The CDR3 has 16 residues. Looked up from germline, CDR1 is MNHEY and CDR2 is SMNVEV (reference sequence). V was pared by 2 bases and J by 8 bases, with 12 bases of the junction left unmatched. MiXCR, applied by TCRdb to the 5' RACE reads, yields one record per CDR3 protein. The sample has over 500,000 distinct CDR3 sequences; under 25% are singletons. The table lists this clonotype with many counts. Its antigen is as yet unknown. This sample was also put to use in a study of T cells expressing NK-cell markers. That investigation notes: Investigators obtained TCR beta repertoires from sorted CD3+CD56+NKG2C+, CD3+CD56+NKG2C- and CD3+CD56-NKG2C+ T cells. Several experiments added an anti-gamma-delta TCR antibody to sort only alpha-beta TCR T cells.

V gene TRBV27 combines with J gene TRBJ1-2; 9 bases line up with TRBD1. The sample was CD4+ T cells sorted from blood. This sequence originates from a woman aged 18-29 years in good health. CDR3 protein: CASSLAPRDREFGYTF. CDR3 bases: TGTGCCAGCAGTTTAGCCCCCCGGGACAGGGAGTTCGGCTACACCTTC.